This T cell receptor (beta chain) stems from a study of T cell repertoires in cytomegalovirus infection. TCRdb reprocessed the reads via MiXCR and lists one record per CDR3 protein. The data show 250,000 to 300,000 distinct CDR3 sequences, 12% to 15% seen once. This clonotype was seen only a few times. The CDR3 runs to 13 residues. V was trimmed by 3 bases and J by 3 bases, leaving 8 bases between them. The sequence came from a human donor in good health (CMV status not recorded). Some clones in this sample may be carry-over from other donors' samples. Sequencing used PBMCs. This chain connects TRBV12-3 or TRBV12-4 to TRBJ1-2, with D unclear. The CDR3 coding sequence is TGTGCCAGCAGTTTGGGCAGACACTATGGCTACACCTTC. This codes for CASSLGRHYGYTF.